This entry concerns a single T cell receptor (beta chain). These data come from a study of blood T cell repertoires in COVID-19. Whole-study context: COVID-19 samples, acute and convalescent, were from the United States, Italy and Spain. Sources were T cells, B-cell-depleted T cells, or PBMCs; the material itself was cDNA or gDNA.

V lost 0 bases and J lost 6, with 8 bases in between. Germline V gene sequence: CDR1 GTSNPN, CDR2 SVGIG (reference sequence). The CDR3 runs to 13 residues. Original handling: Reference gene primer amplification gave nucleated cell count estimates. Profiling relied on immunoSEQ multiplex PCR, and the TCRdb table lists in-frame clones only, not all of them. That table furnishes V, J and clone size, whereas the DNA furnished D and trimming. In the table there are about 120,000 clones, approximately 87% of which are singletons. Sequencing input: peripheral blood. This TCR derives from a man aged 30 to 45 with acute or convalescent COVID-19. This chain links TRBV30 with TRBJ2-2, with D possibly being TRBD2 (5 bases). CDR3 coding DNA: TGTGCCTGGAGTGTACGGGATCCCGGGGAGCTGTTTTTT. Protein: CAWSVRDPGELFF.